The clone carrying this T cell receptor (beta chain) has ten or more counts. Its antigen is not identified. This entry belongs to a study of neurological immune-mediated disorders. From 15-18 subjects, every sequencing run obtained over 190 million TCR-beta sequences. TCRdb re-called the 5' RACE reads through MiXCR, storing one row per CDR3 protein. The table shows about 74,000 distinct CDR3 sequences, with roughly 5.5% occurring only once. Study findings and constraints: TCR clonal expansion peaked in HTLV-1-associated myelopathy patients and was lowest in multiple sclerosis patients. The repertoires of 18 of 34 multiple sclerosis patients were placed by phylogenetic grouping in a single related-CDR3 cluster, which may be a signature.

The CDR3 length is 13 residues. V lost 4 bases, J lost 5 bases, and 8 bases lay in between. Sequencing used PBMCs. The sequence was obtained from a man younger than 35 with multiple sclerosis. The chain has TRBV12-3 or TRBV12-4 and TRBJ2-2; D unresolved. The CDR3 region has the DNA TGTGCCAGCAGTTACCCCAGGACCGGGGAGCTGTTTTTT. This codes for CASSYPRTGELFF.